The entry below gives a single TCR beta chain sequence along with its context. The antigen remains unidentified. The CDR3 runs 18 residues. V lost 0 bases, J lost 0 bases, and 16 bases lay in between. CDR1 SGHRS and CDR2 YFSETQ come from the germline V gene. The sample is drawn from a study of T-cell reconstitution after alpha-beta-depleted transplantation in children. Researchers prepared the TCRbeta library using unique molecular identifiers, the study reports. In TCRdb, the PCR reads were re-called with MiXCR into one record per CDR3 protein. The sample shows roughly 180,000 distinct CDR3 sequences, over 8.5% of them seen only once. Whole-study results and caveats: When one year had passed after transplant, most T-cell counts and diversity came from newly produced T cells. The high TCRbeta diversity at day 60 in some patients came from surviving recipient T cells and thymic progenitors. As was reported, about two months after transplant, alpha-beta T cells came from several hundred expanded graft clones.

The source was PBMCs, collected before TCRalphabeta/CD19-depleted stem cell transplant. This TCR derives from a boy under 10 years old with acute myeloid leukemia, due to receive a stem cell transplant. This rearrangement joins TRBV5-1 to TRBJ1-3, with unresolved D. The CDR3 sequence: CASSLGVPGLGSGNTIYF. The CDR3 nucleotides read TGCGCCAGCAGCTTGGGGGTCCCGGGCCTAGGCTCTGGAAACACCATATATTTT. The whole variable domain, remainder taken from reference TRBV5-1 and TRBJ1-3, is KAGVTQTPRYLIKTRGQQVTLSCSPISGHRSVSWYQQTPGQGLQFLFEYFSETQRNKGNFPGRFSGRQFSNSRSEMNVSTLELGDSALYLCASSLGVPGLGSGNTIYFGEGSWLTVV.